These 7 T cell receptor beta chains originate from one sample sequenced in a study of shared clonotypes between healthy human individuals. The protocol was immunoSEQ multiplex PCR, while the TCRdb copy is restricted to in-frame clones and leaves out a portion. The repertoire holds over a million clones, with about 80% as singletons. Sample: memory CD4+ T cells sorted from blood. Subset described: CD45RA-negative fraction. The receptors were sampled from a man younger than 35 in good health.

The V call is TRBV5-4, the J call TRBJ2-6; a possible D gene is TRBD1 (6 bases). Trimming stripped 3 bases from V and 4 bases from J, with 14 bases between. Germline assignment: CDR1 SGHNT and CDR2 YYREEE (reference sequence). This CDR3 spans 16 amino acids. Here the CDR3 DNA reads TGTGCCAGCAGCTCAACCACAGGGTCAGGGGCCAACGTCCTGACTTTC. Translation gives CASSSTTGSGANVLTF.

This clone was observed a few times. The rearrangement links TRBV7-2 to TRBJ2-3; 7 bases agree with TRBD2. There are 15 residues in the CDR3. V gave up 5 bases and J gave up 6 bases; unmatched junction bases: 11. From germline, CDR1 is SGHTA and CDR2 FQGNSA. CDR3: CASSKKQRDLDTQYF. CDR3 DNA: TGTGCCAGCAGCAAGAAACAGCGGGATTTGGATACGCAGTATTTT.

This clone was detected ten times or more. The V gene is TRBV19, the J gene TRBJ2-1; maybe TRBD1 (6 bases). V was cut by 4 bases and J by 9 bases, with 13 bases left in between. Germline V gene sequence: CDR1 LNHDA, CDR2 SQIVND (reference sequence). This CDR3 region has 13 residues. The CDR3 reads CASSTTQGAEQFF. The CDR3 DNA reads TGTGCCAGTAGTACAACACAGGGCGCTGAGCAGTTCTTC.

V is TRBV19 and J is TRBJ1-6; 10 bases are shared with TRBD1. Trimming at V came to 5 bases and at J to 5 bases, leaving 9 bases not matched to a gene. CDR1 is LNHDA and CDR2 is SQIVND in the germline V gene (reference sequence). The CDR3 extends over 17 amino acids. The CDR3 region has the DNA TGTGCCAGTAGTCTAGGCGGACAGGGGGTAGATAATTCACCCCTCCACTTT. Translating gives CASSLGGQGVDNSPLHF.

The V and J genes are TRBV2 and TRBJ1-6; no reliable D call. The V gene lost 3 bases and the J gene lost 10 bases, with 7 bases spanning the gap. Germline CDR1 SNHLY, CDR2 FYNNEI. This CDR3 region has 12 residues. The CDR3 DNA follows: TGTGCCAGCAGTGACGGGTTCTCACCCCTCCACTTT. Residues: CASSDGFSPLHF. Full variable domain (remainder filled in from reference TRBV2 and TRBJ1-6): EPEVTQTPSHQVTQMGQEVILRCVPISNHLYFYWYRQILGQKVEFLVSFYNNEISEKSEIFDDQFSVERPDGSNFTLKIRSTKLEDSAMYFCASSDGFSPLHFGNGTRLTVT.

In its sample, this clone was seen many times. This CDR3 is also generated by other DNA sequences in the sample. The chain carries TRBV5-1 and TRBJ1-2; TRBD1 is a possible D gene (5 bases). Germline V gene lookup returns CDR1 SGHRS and CDR2 YFSETQ. Deletions cut 0 bases from V and 11 bases from J, with 14 bases between. The CDR3 length is 13 residues. CDR3 coding DNA: TGCGCCAGCAGCTTGGATCAGGGAAGGGGATACACCTTC. It encodes CASSLDQGRGYTF.

The CDR3: CASKRDTEAFF. CDR3 nucleotide sequence: TGTGCCAGCAAAAGGGACACTGAAGCTTTCTTT. The chain has TRBV28 and TRBJ1-1; D is unclear. CDR1 is MDHEN and CDR2 is SYDVKM in the germline V gene. Trimming removed 7 bases from V and 3 bases from J, with 6 bases in between. The CDR3 spans 11 residues.